This T cell receptor beta chain was identified in a study of preoperative IRX-2 immunotherapy in early breast cancer. CDR3 length: 15 amino acids. V was shortened by 3 bases and J by 0 bases, with 10 bases between the two germline ends. Germline-derived CDR1 and CDR2 are SEHNR and FQNEAQ (reference sequence). Indicated treatment: preoperative locoregional IRX-2 cytokine immunotherapy. Sequenced by immunoSEQ multiplex PCR; TCRdb stores in-frame clones only, minus some. The sample has 20,000 to 30,000 clones, 70% to 90% seen once. Sample: tumor tissue, taken after IRX-2 immunotherapy. The chain carries TRBV7-9 and TRBJ2-3; D is undetermined. This TCR derives from a human donor with breast cancer. CDR3 sequence (DNA): TGTGCCAGCAGCTTCGCGAGCTCTAGCACAGATACGCAGTATTTT. Protein product: CASSFASSSTDTQYF.